This T cell receptor (beta chain) originates from a study of blood T cell repertoires in COVID-19 (dated by TCRdb to about 2020). The study in broad terms: Samples from collaborators originated in the United States, Italy and Spain and spanned both the acute and convalescent phases of COVID-19. The repertoires were released in a freely available public database meant as a resource for research on the immune response to SARS-CoV-2. The prospective study material was composed of cDNA or gDNA derived from T cells, B-cell-depleted T cells, or PBMCs. Subjects who had been exposed to COVID-19, were actively infected with it, or had recovered from it provided the deeply sampled blood TCRbeta repertoires that made up the dataset. The sample metadata nearly always contained a de-identified subject ID, COVID-19 status, age in years and sex. Where available, HLA class I and class II types were taken from metadata supplied by the sample provider and were not determined by assay-based typing. The samples were drawn from the first 160 participants of the ongoing ImmuneRACE study and from 1,254 subjects provided by 6 global collaborators.

Collaborating institutions collected whole blood in K2EDTA tubes following their own protocols. Collaborator samples were shipped for TCRbeta analysis as frozen whole blood, isolated PBMCs, or DNA extracted from either sample type. Sequences MGHRA (CDR1) and YSYEKL (CDR2) are obtained from the germline V gene. Trimming takes 2 bases off V and 5 bases off J; junction bases not matched to a gene: 9. Spanning cysteine to phenylalanine, the CDR3 consists of 16 amino acids. Only CDR3 DNA remains: 48 bases, in frame from the first base. The immunoSEQ Assay, a bias-controlled multiplex PCR, was used to amplify TCRbeta CDR3 regions from genomic DNA. The published analysis was carried out like this. The number of nucleated cells in each sample was estimated by amplification of reference gene primers within the assay. To quantify the absolute abundance of each unique TCRbeta CDR3 rearrangement, sequence reads were collapsed and filtered. Productive Simpson clonality was computed per sample as the square root of Simpson's diversity index over productive rearrangements. TCRdb retrieved this table from immuneACCESS and kept in-frame rearrangements only. Not all clones are present; in checked studies, unresolved V genes account for under half, and no reason is known for the remainder. That table gives V, J and clone size, and the DNA gave D and trimming. The sample table lists 35,000 to 50,000 clones, approximately 89% of them with a count of one. The ten largest clonotypes hold roughly 4% of the sample.

Beyond this particular receptor, the publication reports: The quantity of clinical and demographic metadata differed by source and by participant and was supplied without curation.

To note about this clone: Its specific antigen is unknown. Base qualities are not provided; no much larger clone lies one nucleotide away.

The sequence is built from TRBV4-1 and TRBJ2-7; 10 bases in between match TRBD1. This sequence was found in a man in his sixties with acute or convalescent COVID-19. Sequencing was carried out using peripheral blood. The CDR3 in this case is CASSQSPGQGINEQYF. DNA sequence: TGCGCCAGCAGCCAATCACCGGGACAGGGGATCAACGAGCAGTACTTC.